This T cell receptor beta chain came from a study of cytomegalovirus exposure and HLA in healthy donors (dated by TCRdb to about 2017). Broadly, across the study: According to an earlier analysis of several hundred of the donors, roughly 180 million T cells yielded some 110 million unique TCR beta sequences and approximately 280 Gb of sequence data. An early release that covered 500 to 800 HLA-typed donors contained about 290 gigabases of sequencing data and around 85 million unique TCR sequences. Of the 350 to 450 genotyped donors, around 81% fell in the genetic ancestry cluster associated with self-reported Caucasian donors. The study aimed to test whether signatures of past pathogen exposure could be identified by cataloging public T cell receptors. Using immunosequencing, the study profiled T cell repertoires from some 670 subjects and related those repertoires to cytomegalovirus serostatus. Besides the first cohort of approximately 670 subjects, a separate validation cohort made up of 120 different subjects was used. To predict cytomegalovirus infection status, the study brought together high-throughput TCR immunosequencing, statistical association of individual TCRs with disease status, and machine learning. In a later analysis, previously published TCR beta repertoires from hundreds of donors were re-analyzed and high-resolution HLA genotyping was added so that TCR occurrence patterns could be studied. Rather than using new phenotypic data, the later analysis identified candidate immune exposures from TCR beta sequences and from how often those sequences occurred across donors. To decide whether each TCR beta V gene segment behaved as functional or pseudogenic, an earlier analysis of fewer than 750 of the donors relied on high-throughput TCR beta sequencing. Donor age, sex, ethnicity and CMV serostatus were compiled alongside the repertoire data. A later genetic analysis took genome-wide SNP genotypes for about 55% of the roughly 670 donors and used that subset as a discovery cohort. Every repertoire in the discovery cohort had been generated on one and the same sequencing platform. Class I and class II HLA loci were covered by the typing at four-digit resolution. Typing coverage differed by locus: A, B, C, DRB1 and DQB1 were typed in roughly 620-630 donors, DQA1 in about 550, DPA1 in nearly 610, and DPB1 in 472. About five DR-DQ haplotypes were treated as single units for association and clustering because of strong linkage in the cohort. Among roughly 400 genotyped donors of the cohort, an average of roughly 240,000 unique TCR beta nucleotide sequences were sequenced per donor, approximately 20% of them non-productive. Points the paper makes about the study in general: A later analysis associated about 17,000 TCR beta sequences with specific HLA alleles at a false discovery rate of 0.05. In vitro tests confirmed that a few of the cytomegalovirus-associated TCR beta chains recognize cytomegalovirus antigens. The cohort was sequenced for TCR beta chains only, and without alpha or paired-chain data the features that could be detected were limited. The study listed around 160 TCR beta chains as associated with cytomegalovirus. It was suggested by the authors that the approach could potentially be generalized to other disease states and immunological phenotypes. HLA typing was unavailable for some donors at each locus, so association tests used only the typed subset. In both the original and validation cohorts, the classifier was reported to diagnose cytomegalovirus status with high specificity and sensitivity. Some IMGT-functional V segments, including TRBV6-2 and TRBV6-3, could not be distinguished by the 87-base-pair reads and were therefore excluded. In a later analysis, TCR association rates were found to vary across HLA loci, with the most associated TCRs seen for DRB1 alleles and the fewest for HLA-C alleles. Linkage disequilibrium might explain the correlated functional status among segregating V segments, but an unknown experimental factor could not be excluded. In a later genetic analysis, fewer N-insertions in productive TCRs were reported among donors in an Asian-associated ancestry cluster than the 666-donor mean. When HLA alleles, especially DR and DQ, strongly co-occurred, TCR associations were difficult to assign to individual alleles. V-gene and J-gene trimming of TCR beta chains was associated with a missense DCLRE1C variant in a later genetic analysis, and the association was replicated in an independent cohort. Roughly uniform sequencing depth across donors was assumed in presence/absence analyses, although this assumption may not hold. In an earlier analysis of approximately 590 of the donors, most TCR beta V segments were observed in productive rearrangements about 87% or about 30% of the time, broadly matching IMGT annotations. Because counts were too low, roughly 17 rarely observed V segments, including chromosome 9 orphons, were left out of the earlier analysis of roughly 600 of the donors. For the cohort, immune exposure information was limited to CMV serostatus. According to a later analysis, most CMV-associated TCR beta chains appeared to be HLA-restricted, and the HLA associations seemed to be driven largely by CMV exposure. A cluster of highly shared sequence variants was judged likely to represent a technical artifact of the sequencing pipeline. Most TCR sequences were observed very rarely across donors, whereas some public TCRs were present in many individuals. In a later analysis, several top co-occurrence clusters were reported to appear linked to parvovirus B19, influenza, CMV and Epstein-Barr virus. A further reported finding was that TCR beta sequences accurately predicted the HLA-A and HLA-B alleles for most subjects in the first cohort. In a later analysis, HLA-associated TCR beta chains were found to be more clonally expanded and to have lower generation probabilities than equally common non-associated chains.

The cohort comprised around 700 healthy bone marrow donors. Cohort members were all nominally healthy when sampled, although unrecorded immune exposures were likely present. The donor tested CMV seronegative and was one of the 352 seronegative cohort members. A peripheral blood sample was collected from each donor, and TCR beta sequencing was performed on peripheral blood mononuclear cells. Genomic DNA extraction from the blood cell samples was performed with the Qiagen DNeasy Blood Extraction Kit. Comments on this clone: The antigen it binds to is not known. Within one base of it there is no much larger clone, and no base qualities were kept.

Library method: the immunoSEQ multiplex PCR assay. The multiplex PCR relied on a mix of 60 forward primers for TCR Vbeta segments and 13 reverse primers for TCR Jbeta segments. Amplification of the CDR3 region of rearranged TCR beta genes was performed with a multiplex PCR assay on genomic DNA. The amplified TCR beta libraries were sequenced on the Illumina HiSeq System as 87-base-pair reads. The published analysis was carried out like this. In a later analysis, around 80 million unique TCR beta chains were counted across the 650 to 700 repertoires, and roughly 10 million of these chains were shared by at least two donors. Raw reads were error-corrected and collapsed into unique sequences by a nearest-neighbor algorithm in which closely related sequences were merged to remove PCR and sequencing errors. CDR3 sequences were aligned to IMGT reference sequences to assign V, D and J gene segments. For a sequence to be retained, a match of at least six nucleotides to both a V gene segment and a J gene segment was required. A rearrangement was called productive if the CDR3 had no stop codons and remained in frame with V and J, and every other rearrangement was called non-productive. Following IMGT convention, CDR3 was defined as the stretch from the second conserved V-encoded cysteine to the conserved J-encoded phenylalanine. The earlier analysis of approximately 500 of the donors excluded sequences that lacked an unambiguous match to a single V gene segment. An earlier analysis of a few hundred of the donors classified V segments as functional when productive rearrangements were above 56.7% and as segregating when the standard deviation between donors was above 5%. To diagnose cytomegalovirus status from the catalog of TCR beta chain sequences, a statistical classification framework was built. In a later analysis, TCR nucleotide sequences were compared against IMGT/GENE-DB human TR gene sequences so that V and J genes could be assigned. A later analysis assigned CDR3 sequences and most-parsimonious VDJ recombination scenarios with the TCRdist pipeline. A later analysis defined each TCR beta chain by its CDR3 amino acid sequence plus V-gene family, and excluded reads lacking a unique V-gene family. As a way to deal with suspected cross-contamination and a sequencing artifact, a later analysis dropped roughly 620 nucleotide sequences that were highly shared and had low generation probability. A later analysis calculated a clonal expansion index for each public chain from normalized within-repertoire ranks of inferred template counts. A later analysis computed generation probabilities with a VDJ recombination model fitted to out-of-frame rearrangements, and checked the results against IGoR. In a later analysis, TCR-TCR, TCR-HLA and TCR-CMV co-occurrence was scored with hypergeometric tests, and a repertoire-size bias correction was applied to TCR pairs. In a later analysis, false discovery rates were estimated by permuting HLA or CMV assignments 20 times. In a later analysis, co-occurring TCRs were grouped using DBSCAN, with TCRdist sequence similarity added in when clustering inside HLA-allele-positive subsets. For co-occurrence clustering, repertoires with fewer than 30,000 or more than 120,000 public chains were excluded, along with 5 or 6 repertoires with anomalous nucleotide sharing. TCRdb obtained this table from immuneACCESS and retained in-frame rearrangements with V and J assigned. These tables miss some clones; where compared with another copy, unresolved V genes account for less than half of the shortfall, and the remainder is unexplained. V, J and clone size are those of that table, while D and trimming were read from the DNA. This sample comprises 150,000 to 200,000 clones, more than 70% of them detected only once. The top ten clones comprise about 0.24% of the sample.

Per the germline V gene (reference sequence), LNHDA is the CDR1 and SQIVND is the CDR2. The CDR3 has 15 amino acids, counting the end cysteine and phenylalanine. Just the 45-base CDR3 DNA is kept, in frame starting at base 1. V and J lose 5 bases and 0 bases, and a span of 11 bases separates them. The clonotype originates from a boy under 18 in good health and CMV-seronegative. This chain joins TRBV19 to TRBJ2-1, and perhaps TRBD2 as D gene, on 5 matching bases. Material for sequencing was PBMCs. The CDR3 reads CASSLRGSSYNEQFF. The DNA sequence is given as TGTGCCAGTAGTCTTAGAGGGAGCTCCTACAATGAGCAGTTCTTC.